This passage covers 6 T cell receptor beta chains from one sample sequenced in a study of blood T cell repertoires in COVID-19. Measured with immunoSEQ multiplex PCR; TCRdb has only the in-frame clones, and not every one. Of roughly 150,000 clones listed, 75% to 85% are singletons. Material: peripheral blood. These TCRs come from a woman between 45 and 60 years old in a cohort sampled during active or convalescent COVID-19.

The chain employs TRBV9 and TRBJ2-1; 7 nucleotides match TRBD1. The trim removed 0 bases at V and 4 bases at J, leaving 4 bases unmatched. Germline CDR1 and CDR2: SGDLS and YYNGEE. This CDR3 comprises 15 residues. The CDR3, as DNA: TGTGCCAGCAGCGTAGAGACAGGGAGATACAATGAGCAGTTCTTC. Encoded protein: CASSVETGRYNEQFF.

This clone was found once. The chain is built from TRBV7-2 and TRBJ2-3; possible D gene TRBD2, 7 bases. Trimming removed 5 bases from V and 2 bases from J, with 23 bases in between. CDR3 length: 18 residues. Germline CDR1 is SGHTA and CDR2 is FQGNSA. CDR3 sequence (DNA): TGTGCCAGCAGCGCTCTGGGGGGGCAGGGAAATCACACAGATACGCAGTATTTT. Translation: CASSALGGQGNHTDTQYF. Supplemented by reference TRBV7-2 and TRBJ2-3, the full variable domain reads GAGVSQSPSNKVTEKGKDVELRCDPISGHTALYWYRQSLGQGLEFLIYFQGNSAPDKSGLPSDRFSAERTGGSVSTLTIQRTQQEDSAVYLCASSALGGQGNHTDTQYFGPGTRLTVL.

In its sample, this clone was seen once. This chain joins TRBV12-3 or TRBV12-4 and TRBJ1-6; possible D gene TRBD1, 6 bases. The CDR3 runs to 13 residues. The V gene lost 4 bases and the J gene lost 10 bases, with 11 bases spanning the gap. Here the CDR3 DNA reads TGTGCCAGCAGTTGGGACACTAACTCACCCCTCCACTTT. This sequence encodes CASSWDTNSPLHF.

The V gene is TRBV18, the J gene TRBJ1-5; D perhaps matches TRBD1 (6 bases). The CDR3 loop spans 15 amino acids. The V end was cut by 2 bases, the J end by 5 bases, with 13 bases between. Germline V gene sequence: CDR1 KGHSH, CDR2 LQKENI. Written as DNA, the CDR3 is TGTGCCAGCTCACCAGGGCCGGGGGGCGATCAGCCCCAGCATTTT. Translated: CASSPGPGGDQPQHF. Drawing the rest from reference TRBV18 and TRBJ1-5, the complete variable domain is NAGVMQNPRHLVRRRGQEARLRCSPMKGHSHVYWYRQLPEEGLKFMVYLQKENIIDESGMPKERFSAEFPKEGPSILRIQQVVRGDSAAYFCASSPGPGGDQPQHFGDGTRLSIL.

This rearrangement joins TRBV6-6 to TRBJ1-5; possibly TRBD1 for D (5 bases). The CDR3 runs to 14 residues. V was shortened by 5 bases and J by 4 bases, with 12 bases between the two germline ends. From germline, CDR1 is MNHNY and CDR2 SVGAGI (reference sequence). For the CDR3, the DNA is TGTGCCAGCAGTGACAGCCAGACTAATCAGCCCCAGCATTTT. Residues: CASSDSQTNQPQHF.

This chain joins TRBV2 and TRBJ2-3; TRBD1 might be the D (6 bases). The germline gives CDR1 SNHLY, CDR2 FYNNEI. With 7 bases removed from V and 2 bases from J, the gap between germline ends came to 16 bases. This CDR3 region has 15 residues. DNA of the CDR3: TGTGCCAGCACCGAAGGTTGGGGGCCCACAGATACGCAGTATTTT. Its translation: CASTEGWGPTDTQYF.